One sample yielded the 17 T cell receptor beta chains listed below, sequenced in a study of blood T cell repertoires in COVID-19. Profiling relied on immunoSEQ multiplex PCR, and the TCRdb table lists in-frame clones only, not all of them. The sample lists about 49,000 clones, roughly 93% occurring once. The specimen was peripheral blood. These receptors all stem from a man between 60 and 70 years old with COVID-19, enrolled during active disease.

V is TRBV28 and J is TRBJ1-5; 9 nucleotides line up with TRBD1. Germline V gives CDR1 MDHEN, CDR2 SYDVKM. CDR3 size: 13 residues. Trimming cost V 7 bases and J 6 bases; bases outside gene matches: 4. The CDR3 protein is CASKTGGGQPQHF. CDR3 coding DNA: TGTGCCAGCAAGACAGGGGGAGGTCAGCCCCAGCATTTT. Full variable domain (rest looked up from reference TRBV28 and TRBJ1-5): DVKVTQSSRYLVKRTGEKVFLECVQDMDHENMFWYRQDPGLGLRLIYFSYDVKMKEKGDIPEGYSVSREKKERFSLILESASTNQTSMYLCASKTGGGQPQHFGDGTRLSIL.

The rearrangement links TRBV19 to TRBJ1-6, with 10 bases matching TRBD1. The germline CDR1 and CDR2 sequences are LNHDA and SQIVND (reference sequence). The CDR3 has 14 residues. V lost 4 bases and J lost 7; bases outside the gene matches: 1. CDR3 loop: CASSTTGGNSPLHF. The CDR3 nucleotides read TGTGCCAGTAGTACGACAGGGGGCAATTCACCCCTCCACTTT.

The genes are TRBV5-4 and TRBJ2-2; TRBD1 matches at 8 bases. Germline V gene sequence: CDR1 SGHNT, CDR2 YYREEE (reference sequence). The CDR3 runs to 16 residues. V lost 0 bases to trimming and J lost 6 bases; unmatched junction nucleotides: 7. CDR3 residues: CASSLAGRGHSGELFF. Here the CDR3 DNA reads TGTGCCAGCAGCTTGGCCGGCAGGGGGCACTCCGGGGAGCTGTTTTTT.

The CDR3 bases are TGTGCCAGCAGCTTCGGACAGGGGCCCTACGAGCAGTACTTC. It encodes CASSFGQGPYEQYF. The genes are TRBV7-8 and TRBJ2-7; 9 bases are a match to TRBD1. CDR1 is SGHVS and CDR2 is FQNEAQ in the germline V gene. This CDR3 is built from 14 residues. Unmatched junction bases numbered 2, after V lost 3 bases and J lost 2 bases. Using reference TRBV7-8 and TRBJ2-7 for the parts outside the CDR3, the full variable domain is GAGVSQSPRYKVAKRGQDVALRCDPISGHVSLFWYQQALGQGPEFLTYFQNEAQLDKSGLPSDRFFAERPEGSVSTLKIQRTQQEDSAVYLCASSFGQGPYEQYFGPGTRLTVT.

The gene calls are TRBV28 and TRBJ2-1, with D possibly being TRBD2 (5 bases). From germline, CDR1 is MDHEN and CDR2 SYDVKM. This CDR3 has 17 residues. Between the trimmed V and J ends, which lost 2 bases and 8 bases, there was a span of 22 bases. This CDR3 is CASSLPATTRSVYEQFF. In DNA form, the CDR3 reads TGTGCCAGCAGTTTACCCGCGACTACACGGAGTGTGTATGAGCAGTTCTTC.

The J gene is TRBJ2-2, the V gene TRBV28, with 9 nucleotides matching TRBD2. The V gene end was trimmed by 7 bases and the J gene end by 4 bases; junction bases not matched to a gene: 22. The germline V gene has CDR1 MDHEN and CDR2 SYDVKM. The CDR3 has 20 amino acids. CDR3 sequence (DNA): TGTGCCAGCACCACAACTTACGCAGGCGGGAGGGCCCTAAGCACCGGGGAGCTGTTTTTT. It codes for CASTTTYAGGRALSTGELFF.

The gene calls are TRBV11-2 and TRBJ1-2; 8 bases align to TRBD1. The CDR3 sequence is 15 residues long. In germline, CDR1 is SGHAT, CDR2 FQNNGV. V lost 5 bases, J lost 2 bases, and 7 bases stayed unmatched. The CDR3 is CASSLQRTGNYGYTF. In nucleotides, the CDR3 is TGTGCCAGCAGCCTTCAGAGGACAGGGAACTATGGCTACACCTTC. Full variable domain (missing parts from reference TRBV11-2 and TRBJ1-2): EAGVAQSPRYKIIEKRQSVAFWCNPISGHATLYWYQQILGQGPKLLIQFQNNGVVDDSQLPKDRFSAERLKGVDSTLKIQPAKLEDSAVYLCASSLQRTGNYGYTFGSGTRLTVV.

The rearrangement joins TRBV15 to TRBJ2-5, with D possibly matching TRBD2 (5 bases). Germline V gene data show CDR1 as LNHNV and CDR2 as YYDKDF (reference sequence). Deletions cut 1 base from V and 0 bases from J, with 15 bases between. The CDR3 length is 17 residues. The CDR3 spells CATSRVESSVYQETQYF. The CDR3 bases are TGTGCCACCAGCAGAGTGGAGAGTAGCGTCTACCAAGAGACCCAGTACTTC.

The V gene is TRBV4-3, the J gene TRBJ1-6; maybe TRBD1 (5 bases). Germline V gives CDR1 LGHNA, CDR2 YSLEER. Trimming pared 1 base from V and 10 bases from J, leaving 23 bases between. The CDR3 runs to 18 residues. The CDR3 DNA is TGCGCCAGCAGCCAAGTTGGTGGACGCGGGACGGTAGCCTCACCCCTCCACTTT. It yields the protein CASSQVGGRGTVASPLHF.

V usage is TRBV19 and J usage is TRBJ2-3; 7 bases align to TRBD1. The germline CDR1 and CDR2 sequences are LNHDA and SQIVND (reference sequence). The CDR3 length is 15 residues. The V segment lost 2 bases and the J segment 0 bases; nucleotides outside the gene matches: 2. This CDR3 is CASSIPGGSTDTQYF. The CDR3 DNA reads TGTGCCAGTAGTATACCAGGGGGAAGCACAGATACGCAGTATTTT.

CDR3 sequence: CSVRGSRNTIYF. DNA of the CDR3: TGCAGCGTTCGTGGCAGTAGAAACACCATATATTTT. The gene calls are TRBV29-1 and TRBJ1-3; D gene uncertain. The V and J ends lost 5 bases and 5 bases respectively, with 10 bases between them. The CDR3 length is 12 residues. The germline V gene has CDR1 SQVTM and CDR2 ANQGSEA.

The chain couples TRBV2 to TRBJ1-2; 8 bases agree with TRBD1. Per germline, CDR1 SNHLY and CDR2 FYNNEI. The CDR3 consists of 12 residues. The junction had 3 bases not matched to a gene; V was cut back by 7 bases and J by 5 bases. The CDR3 protein is CASTGGGYGYTF. As DNA, the CDR3 is TGTGCCAGCACAGGGGGCGGGTATGGCTACACCTTC.

This clone has just one count. The V gene is TRBV3-1 (or the pseudogene TRBV3-2), the J gene TRBJ2-4; D unresolved. Germline V gene sequence: CDR1 LGHDT, CDR2 YNNKEL (reference sequence). The ends were cut back, 4 bases at V and 1 base at J, with 14 bases in the middle. The CDR3 has 16 residues. In DNA, the CDR3 is TGTGCCAGCAGCCCCCTTGGCGGTGAGGCCAAAAACATTCAGTACTTC. Translated, it gives CASSPLGGEAKNIQYF.

V is TRBV7-9 and J is TRBJ2-3, with a tentative D call TRBD2 (7 bases). This CDR3 has 17 residues. V lost 5 bases and J lost 2, with 20 bases in between. Germline CDR1 reads SEHNR; CDR2 reads FQNEAQ (reference sequence). The CDR3 nucleotides are TGTGCCAGCAGCCTGGGAGGGGCGGGGGCTCTCACAGATACGCAGTATTTT. It yields the protein CASSLGGAGALTDTQYF.

Worth noting for this clone: Other DNA sequences within the sample encode an identical CDR3. The chain joins TRBV18 to TRBJ1-5; 8 bases agree with TRBD1. V dropped 3 bases and J dropped 2; count of bases not matched to a gene: 0. Germline CDR1 KGHSH, CDR2 LQKENI. This CDR3 has 14 residues. CDR3 nucleotides: TGTGCCAGCTCACCGGGACAGGGCAATCAGCCCCAGCATTTT. This codes for CASSPGQGNQPQHF.

This clone has more than one count but fewer than ten. The sample contains more than one DNA sequence encoding this CDR3. CDR3 nucleotides: TGTGCCAGTAGTATAGGTGGGGGGAGCTCCTACGAGCAGTACTTC. This gives the protein CASSIGGGSSYEQYF. The chain joins TRBV19 to TRBJ2-7; maybe TRBD2 (6 bases). Per the germline V gene, CDR1 is LNHDA and CDR2 is SQIVND (reference sequence). V lost 1 base and J 0 bases, leaving 10 bases between the germline ends. The CDR3 contains 15 residues.

J is TRBJ2-7 and V is TRBV7-9; possible D gene TRBD1, 6 bases. V was shortened by 2 bases and J by 5 bases, with 19 bases between the two germline ends. Germline V gene sequence: CDR1 SEHNR, CDR2 FQNEAQ (reference sequence). The CDR3 covers 16 residues. The CDR3 bases are TGTGCCAGCAGCTTAACGTTACAGGGAACTCTAGACGAGCAGTACTTC. Its translation: CASSLTLQGTLDEQYF.